These 26 T cell receptor beta chains originate from one sample sequenced in a study of cytomegalovirus exposure and HLA in healthy donors. The PCR used 60 Vbeta and 13 Jbeta primers. This table comes from immunoSEQ multiplex PCR, and its TCRdb copy is limited to in-frame clones, with some not included. This listing includes around 51,000 clones. Sequenced material: PBMCs. These receptors were collected from a man aged 40-49 years in good health and CMV-seropositive.

The chain is built from TRBV19 and TRBJ2-7; the match to TRBD2 covers 11 bases. The CDR3 is 14 amino acids. CDR1 is LNHDA, CDR2 SQIVND, per germline (reference sequence). The junction had 5 bases not matched to a gene; V was cut back by 6 bases and J by 4 bases. The chain's CDR3 is CASSPGTSGYEQYF. CDR3 in DNA: TGTGCCAGTAGCCCCGGGACTAGCGGATACGAGCAGTACTTC.

This rearrangement joins TRBV7-2 to TRBJ2-5, with TRBD1 matching over 8 bases. CDR1 is SGHTA and CDR2 is FQGNSA in the germline V gene. V trimming: 5 bases; J trimming: 2 bases; junction bases outside the gene matches: 10. The length of the CDR3 is 16 residues. In DNA form, the CDR3 reads TGTGCCAGCAGCCGTGAGGGGACAGGTGGGCAAGAGACCCAGTACTTC. Its protein is CASSREGTGGQETQYF.

The rearrangement uses TRBV19 and TRBJ2-7; TRBD2 matches 8 bases. V lost 5 bases and J lost 0; bases outside the gene matches: 9. CDR1 LNHDA and CDR2 SQIVND come from the germline V gene (reference sequence). The CDR3 has 16 residues. This chain's CDR3 is CASSLGVAGHSYEQYF. The CDR3 region has the DNA TGTGCCAGTAGTTTGGGAGTAGCGGGACACTCCTACGAGCAGTACTTC. Drawing the rest from reference TRBV19 and TRBJ2-7, the complete variable domain is DGGITQSPKYLFRKEGQNVTLSCEQNLNHDAMYWYRQDPGQGLRLIYYSQIVNDFQKGDIAEGYSVSREKKESFPLTVTSAQKNPTAFYLCASSLGVAGHSYEQYFGPGTRLTVT.

The CDR3 here is CASSPERLEEKLFF. The CDR3 DNA reads as TGCGCCAGCAGCCCAGAGAGGTTGGAAGAAAAACTGTTTTTT. V is TRBV4-1 and J is TRBJ1-4; D is uncertain. Germline V gene data show CDR1 as MGHRA and CDR2 as YSYEKL. The CDR3 spans 14 residues. Trimming removed 4 bases at V and 8 bases at J, with 14 bases between.

CDR3 in DNA: TGTGCCATCAGTGAGTTGACAGGGCGCACTGAAGCTTTCTTT. Residues: CAISELTGRTEAFF. This chain uses TRBV10-3 with TRBJ1-1, with 7 bases lining up with TRBD1. The V and J ends lost 1 base and 4 bases, in that order; junction bases with no gene match: 3. The germline V gene encodes CDR1 ENHRY and CDR2 SYGVKD. CDR3 length: 14 amino acids.

The chain employs TRBV28 and TRBJ1-4, with D unresolved. Germline CDR1 is MDHEN and CDR2 is SYDVKM. The ends were cut back, 7 bases at V and 2 bases at J, with 11 bases in the middle. The CDR3 loop spans 14 amino acids. CDR3 DNA sequence: TGTGCCAGCACCCTGCGGGCGACTAATGAAAAACTGTTTTTT. It translates to CASTLRATNEKLFF.

The V gene is TRBV10-3, the J gene TRBJ2-3; 8 nucleotides match TRBD2. This CDR3 has 13 amino acids. V was clipped by 5 bases and J by 6 bases; unmatched bases: 4. Germline loops: CDR1 ENHRY, CDR2 SYGVKD. CDR3: CAISWRGADTQYF. The CDR3 DNA reads TGTGCCATCAGTTGGCGGGGGGCCGATACGCAGTATTTT.

The chain recombines TRBV30 with TRBJ2-3; 7 bases are a match to TRBD2. In germline, CDR1 is GTSNPN, CDR2 SVGIG (reference sequence). CDR3 length: 14 amino acids. V trimming: 8 bases; J trimming: 4 bases; junction bases outside the gene matches: 12. CDR3 nucleotides: TGTGCCAATTCCCGATCGGGAGGCGCAGATACGCAGTATTTT. It codes for CANSRSGGADTQYF.

The chain is built from TRBV28 and TRBJ2-3; no firm D call. In germline, CDR1 is MDHEN, CDR2 SYDVKM. Between the trimmed V and J ends, which lost 3 bases and 0 bases, there was a span of 7 bases. This CDR3 has 14 residues. The CDR3 nucleotides read TGTGCCAGCAGTTTTCGCAGAAGCACAGATACGCAGTATTTT. Its translation: CASSFRRSTDTQYF. Full variable domain (outside the CDR3, taken from reference TRBV28 and TRBJ2-3): DVKVTQSSRYLVKRTGEKVFLECVQDMDHENMFWYRQDPGLGLRLIYFSYDVKMKEKGDIPEGYSVSREKKERFSLILESASTNQTSMYLCASSFRRSTDTQYFGPGTRLTVL.

The V gene is TRBV7-9, the J gene TRBJ1-5; perhaps TRBD1 as D (5 bases). The CDR3 extends over 16 amino acids. From germline, CDR1 is SEHNR and CDR2 FQNEAQ (reference sequence). Trimming removed 1 base at V and 5 bases at J, with 15 bases between. The CDR3 DNA follows: TGTGCCAGCAGCTTAGGGACACCGGACCTTGATCAGCCCCAGCATTTT. Translation gives CASSLGTPDLDQPQHF.

The J gene is TRBJ2-5, the V gene TRBV18; 7 bases are a match to TRBD2. The J call may be mistaken, given a closer DNA end match to TRBJ2-7. The germline gives CDR1 KGHSH, CDR2 LQKENI. The CDR3 consists of 14 residues. CDR3 loop: CASSPSSGSYEQYF. CDR3 DNA: TGTGCCAGCTCACCCTCTAGCGGTTCCTACGAGCAGTACTTC.

The rearrangement links TRBV28 to TRBJ2-7, with D possibly matching TRBD2 (5 bases). From germline, CDR1 is MDHEN and CDR2 SYDVKM. The CDR3 runs to 14 residues. The V end lost 8 bases, the J end lost 1 base, and 15 bases lay between the germline ends. CDR3 nucleotides: TGTGCCAGCTTTCCGGGATCCAGTTCCTACGAGCAGTACTTC. As protein: CASFPGSSSYEQYF.

The chain joins TRBV27 to TRBJ1-2; 7 bases fit TRBD1. The CDR3 runs 13 residues. V gave up 5 bases and J gave up 4 bases; unmatched junction bases: 4. Germline loops: CDR1 MNHEY, CDR2 SMNVEV (reference sequence). CDR3 sequence reads: CASSLQGTYGYTF. CDR3 DNA sequence: TGTGCCAGCAGTCTACAGGGGACCTATGGCTACACCTTC.

In the case of this clone: This sample also contains other DNA sequences that code for the same CDR3. The J gene is TRBJ1-1, the V gene TRBV7-9, with 7 bases matching TRBD1. The CDR3 sequence is 14 residues long. V gave up 4 bases and J gave up 1 base; unmatched junction bases: 3. In germline, CDR1 is SEHNR, CDR2 FQNEAQ (reference sequence). The DNA for the CDR3 is TGTGCCAGCAGCTCCGACAGGGCGAACACTGAAGCTTTCTTT. Amino acid sequence: CASSSDRANTEAFF.

This chain uses TRBV29-1 with TRBJ2-1, with 9 positions matching TRBD1. Germline CDR1 reads SQVTM; CDR2 reads ANQGSEA. This CDR3 region has 12 residues. After removal of 7 bases from V and 10 bases from J, the junction contained 8 bases not matched to a gene. The chain's CDR3 is CSGGQGTREQFF. DNA of the CDR3: TGCAGCGGGGGACAGGGAACTCGGGAGCAGTTCTTC.

V is TRBV10-3 and J is TRBJ1-1; perhaps TRBD1 as D (6 bases). Germline CDR1 and CDR2: ENHRY and SYGVKD. The CDR3 extends over 13 amino acids. Trimming cost V 6 bases and J 5 bases, with 13 bases left between them. The DNA of the CDR3 is TGTGCCATCAGGATCGGACAGAGTACTGAAGCTTTCTTT. This sequence encodes CAIRIGQSTEAFF.

The rearrangement links TRBV19 to TRBJ2-7; D might be TRBD2 (5 bases). Between the trimmed V and J ends, which lost 5 bases and 2 bases, there was a span of 13 bases. CDR3 length: 14 amino acids. From germline, CDR1 is LNHDA and CDR2 SQIVND (reference sequence). This chain's CDR3 is CASSPTTGTYEQYF. The CDR3 DNA reads as TGTGCCAGTAGTCCCACGACCGGGACCTACGAGCAGTACTTC.

The chain couples TRBV19 to TRBJ1-1; the match to TRBD1 covers 9 bases. The CDR3 is made up of 16 amino acids. Germline V gives CDR1 LNHDA, CDR2 SQIVND (reference sequence). V shed 5 bases and J 5 bases; nucleotides not matched to a gene: 12. CDR3 bases: TGTGCCAGTAGTTTTCTTCCCGGGACAGGGAGGACTGAAGCTTTCTTT. Its protein product is CASSFLPGTGRTEAFF.

This chain uses TRBV6-5 with TRBJ1-6; D uncertain. Per the germline V gene, CDR1 is MNHEY and CDR2 is SVGAGI. The CDR3 has 15 residues. Trimming shortened V by 0 bases and J by 8 bases, and 11 bases separated the two germline ends. The CDR3 loop is CASSYSRPLDSPLHF. As DNA, the CDR3 is TGTGCCAGCAGTTACTCGAGGCCCTTGGATTCACCCCTCCACTTT.

This chain joins TRBV25-1 and TRBJ2-2; 10 bases line up with TRBD2. V gave up 2 bases and J gave up 3 bases; unmatched junction bases: 6. The CDR3 has 17 residues. Germline V gene data show CDR1 as MGHDK and CDR2 as SYGVNS. CDR3 bases: TGTGCCAGCAGTGAAGGGTCTAGCGGGAGTCACACCGGGGAGCTGTTTTTT. Its translation is CASSEGSSGSHTGELFF.

The V call is TRBV27, the J call TRBJ2-3, with 7 bases matching TRBD1. J was trimmed by 0 bases and V by 8 bases; bases with no gene match: 5. Per germline, CDR1 MNHEY and CDR2 SMNVEV (reference sequence). CDR3 length: 14 residues. The CDR3 sequence is CASASQGSTDTQYF. In DNA form, the CDR3 reads TGTGCCAGCGCCTCACAGGGGAGCACAGATACGCAGTATTTT.

This chain joins TRBV6-5 and TRBJ1-1, with 7 positions matching TRBD1. CDR3 length: 15 residues. Trimming removed 5 bases from V and 9 bases from J; junction bases left unmatched: 15. Germline V lookup: CDR1 MNHEY, CDR2 SVGAGI. The CDR3, as DNA: TGTGCCAGCAGTCCGGGAACAGGGGACGGGGTGAAAGCTTTCTTT. As protein: CASSPGTGDGVKAFF.

The J gene is TRBJ2-1, the V gene TRBV5-6; tentative D call: TRBD2 (5 bases). Germline V lookup: CDR1 SGHDT, CDR2 YYEEEE. The CDR3 loop spans 14 amino acids. V was clipped by 4 bases and J by 7 bases, with 15 bases between them. This chain's CDR3 is CASSPRGLRNEQFF. The CDR3 nucleotides read TGTGCCAGCAGCCCACGAGGACTGCGGAATGAGCAGTTCTTC.

This chain joins TRBV7-6 and TRBJ1-5; D perhaps matches TRBD1 (5 bases). The V end was cut by 5 bases, the J end by 6 bases, with 17 bases between. In germline, CDR1 is SGHVS, CDR2 FNYEAQ. The CDR3 is made up of 15 amino acids. DNA for the CDR3: TGTGCCAGCAGCCGGGGGACCGGCAGTGGTCAGCCCCAGCATTTT. It yields the protein CASSRGTGSGQPQHF. Drawing the rest from reference TRBV7-6 and TRBJ1-5, the complete variable domain is GAGVSQSPRYKVTKRGQDVALRCDPISGHVSLYWYRQALGQGPEFLTYFNYEAQQDKSGLPNDRFSAERPEGSISTLTIQRTEQRDSAMYRCASSRGTGSGQPQHFGDGTRLSIL.

As to this clone: Other DNA variants within this sample encode the same CDR3. The chain uses TRBV5-1 and TRBJ1-2; TRBD1 is a possible D gene (6 bases). The ends were cut back, 4 bases at V and 0 bases at J, with 13 bases in the middle. The CDR3 is made up of 15 amino acids. CDR1 and CDR2 from the germline V gene are SGHRS and YFSETQ. The CDR3 DNA is TGCGCCAGCAGCGAGGGACACACATCTAACTATGGCTACACCTTC. Its translation is CASSEGHTSNYGYTF.

Turning to this clone: An end of the junction does not agree with germline; a read error may underlie this. The V and J genes are TRBV18 and TRBJ1-1; D is unresolved. This CDR3 has 15 residues. Germline V gene data show CDR1 as KGHSH and CDR2 as LQKENI. The CDR3 DNA is TGTGCCAGCTCACCTCAGGAGGGAAGGAACGCTGAAGCTTTCTTT. This encodes CASSPQEGRNAEAFF.